Given below is one T cell receptor beta chain in context. This clone was detected once. The clone's antigen remains unknown. The sample holds no much larger clone one base away, and base qualities are not on file. The same CDR3 also results from other DNA sequences found in this sample. The germline V gene sets CDR1 to MNHEY and CDR2 to SVGAGI. Including cysteine and phenylalanine, the CDR3 has 15 amino acids. The DNA shown is the 45-base CDR3, in frame from base 1. The germline ends are 7 bases apart after V is trimmed by 0 bases and J by 4 bases. The sample belongs to a study of shared clonotypes between healthy human individuals (dated by TCRdb to the early 2020s). General notes on the study: The cohort included three men and a couple of women between 18 and 49 years of age. Leukapheresis yielded between about 0.8 and 9.5 billion PBMCs per donor. Libraries were prepared and TCR repertoires were sequenced by different laboratories using diverse techniques, in order to increase sequencing depth and limit assay-specific biases. For each donor, CD4 naive and CD4 memory were each run on three plates, CD8 naive on two plates, and CD8 memory on one plate. Blood TCR repertoires of four to six healthy adults were deeply sequenced to estimate repertoire size and the extent of clonotype sharing between individuals.

Using the deep immunoSEQ assay, multiplex PCR amplified TCR CDR3 regions from genomic DNA. For each cell subset, the extracted genomic DNA was distributed evenly across all wells of several immunoSEQ 96-well plates, and each plate served as one replicate. For sorted subsets, approximately 190 ng genomic DNA, equal to 25,000 to 35,000 T cell genomes, was loaded into each replicate PCR. The purified libraries were quantified using a Qubit 3.0 fluorometer, sized with a Bioanalyzer 2100, and then quantified again using the KAPA Library Quantification kit. Every immunoSEQ 96-well plate was sequenced on a separate single-read 150-cycle Illumina NextSeq 550 flow cell. Concerning the study's data processing: Because only junctional sequences without quality scores were contained in the immunoSEQ output, filtering matching that applied to full-length reads could not be performed. To assign V/J genes and CDR3, sequences were annotated against IMGT germline references using PyIR, a Python wrapper for IgBLAST v1.9. Reads with weak V/J assignments (E-value above 1e-6), missing CDR3, stop codons, out-of-frame junctions, or ambiguous translated residues were removed. V3J clonotypes were defined as sequences sharing an identical inferred V gene, J gene, and CDR3 amino acid sequence. To compute the percentage overlap between repertoires, the number of shared unique clonotypes was divided by the size of the smaller repertoire. Three approaches were used to assess repertoire richness: RTK rarefaction, the Chao1 estimator, and Recon v2.1 estimates of unobserved clonotypes. For all TCRbeta clonotypes obtained by the gDNA method from a few donors, generation probabilities were computed with OLGA. Held by TCRdb, this immuneACCESS table contains in-frame sequences only and omits some clones. Under half of the omission traces to an unresolved V gene where checked; the cause of the rest is unknown. For V, J and clone size, that table is used; D and trimming come from the DNA. The sample yields 2 million to 2.5 million clones; almost 96% were counted once. The ten most abundant clones make up roughly 0.13% of the sample.

Paper-wide results and their limitations: Clonotypes shared by all four sorted-subset donors showed higher generation probabilities than non-shared clonotypes. Even with the large sequencing depth, rarefaction of the sorted-subset datasets indicated that sequencing was incomplete. Sampling was restricted to blood, and TCR repertoires in tissues likely differ from the TCR repertoires found in blood. When a handful of donors were compared, the shared fraction of clonotypes was around 5% for naive CD4, less than 4% for naive CD8, 2% to 2.5% for memory CD4, and approximately 0.4% for memory CD8. Pairwise subsampling led to the expectation that sequencing depth would affect the degree of clonotype sharing among donors. Naive subsets generally had larger estimated clonotype richness than memory subsets. The small number of donors limited the genetic and exposure-history diversity represented.

Donors were healthy HIV-negative adults with no recently reported acute infections or vaccinations. Every donor was a Caucasian adult residing in Nashville, Tennessee, USA. CD4+ T cells were enriched through magnetic negative selection, after which naive cells were positively selected on CD45RA and the remaining negative fraction served as the memory subset. Blood was obtained by leukapheresis, after which PBMCs were separated by Ficoll-Histopaque density gradient centrifugation and cryopreserved in liquid nitrogen vapor phase. Purity and quantity of every magnetically sorted T cell population were checked by analytical flow cytometry. Each sorted fraction had its genomic DNA isolated and then quantified by UV absorbance on a Nanodrop 2000c.

The receptor chain draws on TRBV6-5 and TRBJ2-6; the D gene identity is not certain. The clonotype originates from a man in his late teens or twenties in good health. The sample was naive CD4+ T cells sorted from blood. Interpreted using the paper, the cell subset or site label stands for: CD45RA+ positively selected. DNA sequence: TGTGCCAGCAGTTACTCGAGTTCCGGGGCCAACGTCCTGACTTTC. Its protein product is CASSYSSSGANVLTF.